Reported below is one T cell receptor (beta chain). The sample comes from a study of CD8 T cells in Susac syndrome. It was with random hexamers that 0.5 to 1 ug RNA was reverse transcribed. It was immunoSEQ multiplex PCR that amplified TCR beta CDR3 across 54 Vbeta and 13 Jbeta. TCRdb called the immunoSEQ multiplex PCR reads again in MiXCR, with one record for every CDR3 protein. Altogether about 150,000 distinct CDR3 sequences are present, roughly 96% being singletons, with the ten largest covering 0.14% to 0.15%. CDR3 length: 12 residues. The germline V gene has CDR1 LGHDT and CDR2 YNNKEL (reference sequence). The ends were cut back, 5 bases at V and 7 bases at J, with 11 bases in the middle. The authors carried out high-throughput sequencing of TCR beta. They applied it to CD8+ and CD4+ T cells obtained from blood. Included as multiple sclerosis controls were treatment-naive patients who had stable or active relapsing-remitting disease. TEMRA cells were enriched by FACS, and CD4+ and CD8+ T cells were negatively isolated.

The receptor was derived from a human donor with multiple sclerosis. The sequenced sample was CD8+ T cells from PBMCs. The chain joins TRBV3-1 to TRBJ1-1; D is possibly TRBD1 (6 bases). In DNA form, the CDR3 reads TGTGCCAGCAGCTCCGGACAGAGTGAAGCTTTCTTT. It codes for CASSSGQSEAFF.